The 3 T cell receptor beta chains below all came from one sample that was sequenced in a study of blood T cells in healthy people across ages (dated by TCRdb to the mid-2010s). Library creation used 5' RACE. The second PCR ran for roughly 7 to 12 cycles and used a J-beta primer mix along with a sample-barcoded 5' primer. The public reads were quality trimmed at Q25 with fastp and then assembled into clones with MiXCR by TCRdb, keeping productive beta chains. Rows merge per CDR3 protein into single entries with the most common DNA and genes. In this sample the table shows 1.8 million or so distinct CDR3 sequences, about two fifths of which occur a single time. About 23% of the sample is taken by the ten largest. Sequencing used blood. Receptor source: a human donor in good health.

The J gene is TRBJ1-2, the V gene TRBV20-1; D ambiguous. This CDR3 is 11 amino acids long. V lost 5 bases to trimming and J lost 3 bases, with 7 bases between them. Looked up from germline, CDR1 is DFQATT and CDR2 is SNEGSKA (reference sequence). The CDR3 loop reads CSAVDDYGYTF. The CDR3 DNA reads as TGCAGTGCTGTGGATGACTATGGCTACACCTTC.

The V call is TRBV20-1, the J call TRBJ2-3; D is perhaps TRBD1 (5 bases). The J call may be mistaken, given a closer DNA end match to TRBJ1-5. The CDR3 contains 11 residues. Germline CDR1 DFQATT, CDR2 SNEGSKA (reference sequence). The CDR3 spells CSARDRDSQHF. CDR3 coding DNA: TGCAGTGCTAGAGACCGGGACTCCCAGCATTTT.

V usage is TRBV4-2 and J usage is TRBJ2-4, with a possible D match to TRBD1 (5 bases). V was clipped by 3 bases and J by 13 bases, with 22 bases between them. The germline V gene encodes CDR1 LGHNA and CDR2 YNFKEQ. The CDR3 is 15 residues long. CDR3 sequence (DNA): TGTGCCAGCAGCCAGGAGACAGAAATACGAAGCAGGCAGTACTTC. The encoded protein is CASSQETEIRSRQYF.